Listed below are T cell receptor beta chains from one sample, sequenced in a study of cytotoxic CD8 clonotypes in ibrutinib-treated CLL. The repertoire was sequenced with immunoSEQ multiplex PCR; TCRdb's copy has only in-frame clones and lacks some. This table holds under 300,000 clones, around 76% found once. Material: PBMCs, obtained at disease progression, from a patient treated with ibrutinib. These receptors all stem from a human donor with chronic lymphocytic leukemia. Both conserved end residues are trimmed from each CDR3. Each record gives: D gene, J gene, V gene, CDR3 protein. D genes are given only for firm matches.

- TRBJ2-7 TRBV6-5 ASSPPMGEQY
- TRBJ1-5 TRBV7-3 ASSSQRGYNQPQH
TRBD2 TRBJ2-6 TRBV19 ASSNPGRYQANVLT
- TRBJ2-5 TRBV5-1 ASSLRGATTLSETQY
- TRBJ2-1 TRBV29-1 SVEPNNWALPAPHNEQF
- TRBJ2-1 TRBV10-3 AISDFLGQTSNEQF
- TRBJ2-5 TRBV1 TSSQAISGGDQETQY
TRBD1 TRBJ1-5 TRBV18 ASSPRTGSNQPQH
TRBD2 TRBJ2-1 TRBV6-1 ASRFVAGRFKF
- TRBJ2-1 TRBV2 ASSDRVPDEQF
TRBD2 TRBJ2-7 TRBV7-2 ASSFWTSGRNEQY
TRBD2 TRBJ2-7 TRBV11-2 ASSLELAGTREQY
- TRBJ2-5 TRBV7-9 ASSLVGGGPQETQY
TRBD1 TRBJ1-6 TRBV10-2 ASRRTGDDPPLH
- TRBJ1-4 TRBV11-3 ASSSYWSGSSTNEKLF
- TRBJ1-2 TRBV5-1 ASSLGISYGYT
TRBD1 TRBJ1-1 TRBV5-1 ASSRAGGEVNTEAF
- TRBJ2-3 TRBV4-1 ASSQDGGGGSTDTQY
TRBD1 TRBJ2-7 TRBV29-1 SVDSGTGLQG
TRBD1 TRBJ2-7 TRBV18 ASSQTPGQPEQY
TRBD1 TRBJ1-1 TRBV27 ASSLGYRGLGRGTEAF
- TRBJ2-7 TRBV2 ASSELEDERRYSYEQY
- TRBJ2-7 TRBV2 ASSASAYEQY
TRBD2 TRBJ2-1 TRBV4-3 ASSRVAGLYNEQF
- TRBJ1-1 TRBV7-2 ASSTRDRHEAF
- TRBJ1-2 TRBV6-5 ASSPGYYGYT